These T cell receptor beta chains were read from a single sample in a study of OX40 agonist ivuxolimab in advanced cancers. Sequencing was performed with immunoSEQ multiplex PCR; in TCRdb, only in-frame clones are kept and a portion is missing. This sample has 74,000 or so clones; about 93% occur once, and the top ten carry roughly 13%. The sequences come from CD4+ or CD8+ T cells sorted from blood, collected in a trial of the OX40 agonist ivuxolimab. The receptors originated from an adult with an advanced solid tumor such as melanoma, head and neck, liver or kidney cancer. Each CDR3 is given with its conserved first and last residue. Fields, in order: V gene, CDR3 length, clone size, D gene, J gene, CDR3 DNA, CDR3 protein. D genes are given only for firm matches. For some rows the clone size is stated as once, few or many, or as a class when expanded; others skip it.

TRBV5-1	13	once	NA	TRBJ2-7	TGCGCCAGCAGCCCCGCAGGGCCGTACGAGCAGTACTTC	CASSPAGPYEQYF
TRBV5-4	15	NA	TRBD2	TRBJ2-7	TGTGCCAGCAGCGATGGGACTAGCGCCCTCTACGAGCAGTACTTC	CASSDGTSALYEQYF
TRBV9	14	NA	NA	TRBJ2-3	TGTGCCAGCAGCCCCCCGTGGGGCACAGATACGCAGTATTTT	CASSPPWGTDTQYF
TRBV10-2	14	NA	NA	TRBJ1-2	TGCGCCAGCAGCGTCACAAGGGGTTATAATGGCTACACCTTC	CASSVTRGYNGYTF
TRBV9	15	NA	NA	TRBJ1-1	TGTGCCAGCAGCGTACCCGGGGACCGGAACACTGAAGCTTTCTTT	CASSVPGDRNTEAFF
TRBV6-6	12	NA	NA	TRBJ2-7	TGTGCCAGCTGTACAGATTCTTACGAGCAGTACTTC	CASCTDSYEQYF
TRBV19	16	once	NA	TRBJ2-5	TGTGCCAGTAGTATACTCGAGGGGACGGAAAAAGAGACCCAGTACTTC	CASSILEGTEKETQYF
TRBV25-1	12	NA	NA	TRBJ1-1	TGTGCCAGCAGTGAATCGGGACACGAAGCTTTCTTT	CASSESGHEAFF
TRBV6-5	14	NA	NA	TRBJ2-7	TGTGCCAGCAGGTCAGGTTTAGGGATCTACGAGCAGTACTTC	CASRSGLGIYEQYF
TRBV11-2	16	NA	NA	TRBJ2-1	TGTGCCAGCAGCTCCGAGCGGACCAACTCCTACAATGAGCAGTTCTTC	CASSSERTNSYNEQFF
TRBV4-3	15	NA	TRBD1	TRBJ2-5	TGCGCCAGCAGCCCAGACAGGGGGCACCAAGAGACCCAGTACTTC	CASSPDRGHQETQYF
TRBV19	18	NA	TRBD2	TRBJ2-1	TGTGCCAGTAGCGACGGTCGGGGGACTAGCGGTGCATACAATGAGCAGTTCTTC	CASSDGRGTSGAYNEQFF
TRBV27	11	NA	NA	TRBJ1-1	TGTGCCAGCAGTGTGGGATTGGAAGCTTTCTTT	CASSVGLEAFF
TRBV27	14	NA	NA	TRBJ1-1	TGTGCCAGCAGCCGAAGAAGGGAGAACACTGAAGCTTTCTTT	CASSRRRENTEAFF
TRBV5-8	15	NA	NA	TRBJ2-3	TGTGCCAGCAGCTTCGGGCAGGGTACCACAGATACGCAGTATTTT	CASSFGQGTTDTQYF
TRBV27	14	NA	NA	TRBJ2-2	TGTGCCAGCAGTTTTGGGCTCAACACCGGGGAGCTGTTTTTT	CASSFGLNTGELFF
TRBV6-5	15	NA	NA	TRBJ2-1	TGTGCCAGCAGGACCGGGACTCCCTTGGCGAATGAGCAGTTCTTC	CASRTGTPLANEQFF
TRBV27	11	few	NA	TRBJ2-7	TGTGCCAGCAGCTTGCGCGGCGAGCAGTACTTC	CASSLRGEQYF
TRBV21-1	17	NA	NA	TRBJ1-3	TGTGCCAGCAGCTCCACCCCCCCGGGACAGGAAAGGAACACCATATATTTT	CASSSTPPGQERNTIYF
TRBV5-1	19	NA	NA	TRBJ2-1	TGCGCCAGCAGCTTGGACCCTCACGACCGCGGTAGCTCCTACAATGAGCAGTTCTTC	CASSLDPHDRGSSYNEQFF
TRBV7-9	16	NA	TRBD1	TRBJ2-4	TGTGCCAGCAGCCCGACAGGGGGTTTAGCCAAAAACATTCAGTACTTC	CASSPTGGLAKNIQYF
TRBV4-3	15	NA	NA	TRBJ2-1	TGCGCCAGCAGCCAAGCCAGGGTCTCCTACAATGAGCAGTTCTTC	CASSQARVSYNEQFF
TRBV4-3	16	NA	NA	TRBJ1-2	TGCGCCAGCAGCCCGGACGGGGGCAGCGCGTCCTATGGCTACACCTTC	CASSPDGGSASYGYTF
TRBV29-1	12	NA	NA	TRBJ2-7	TGCAGCGTTGTGGGGGAATCCTACGAGCAGTACTTC	CSVVGESYEQYF
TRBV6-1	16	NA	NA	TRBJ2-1	TGTGCCAGCAGTGAAATGCCCGGGAGATCCTACAATGAGCAGTTCTTC	CASSEMPGRSYNEQFF
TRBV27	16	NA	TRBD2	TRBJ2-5	TGTGCCAGCAGGAGAGGGACTAGCGGGTACCAAGAGACCCAGTACTTC	CASRRGTSGYQETQYF
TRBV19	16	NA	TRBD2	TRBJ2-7	TGTGCCAGTAGTCCGAGGAGACTAGCGGGATGGATCGAGCAGTACTTC	CASSPRRLAGWIEQYF
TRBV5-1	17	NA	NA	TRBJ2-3	TGCGCCAGCAGCGGGTCGGTTGCAGCGTCTAGCACAGATACGCAGTATTTT	CASSGSVAASSTDTQYF
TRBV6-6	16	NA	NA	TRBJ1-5	TGTGCCAGCATCCCATATCCAAAGGGAGACAATCAGCCCCAGCATTTT	CASIPYPKGDNQPQHF
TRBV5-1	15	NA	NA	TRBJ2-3	TGCGCCAGCAGCTTGGGTCAGGCTAGCACAGATACGCAGTATTTT	CASSLGQASTDTQYF
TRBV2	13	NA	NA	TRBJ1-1	TGTGCCCTCCTGAAAACAGCGAACACTGAAGCTTTCTTT	CALLKTANTEAFF
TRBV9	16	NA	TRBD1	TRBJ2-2	TGTGCCAGCAGCGTCCGGGACAGGGGGTTCACCGGGGAGCTGTTTTTT	CASSVRDRGFTGELFF
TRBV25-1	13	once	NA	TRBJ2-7	TGTGCCAGCAGTGAAAGCCAGGACTACGAGCAGTACTTC	CASSESQDYEQYF
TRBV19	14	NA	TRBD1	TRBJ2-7	TGTGCCAGTAGTATTGGGACAGGGGCGTACGAGCAGTACTTC	CASSIGTGAYEQYF
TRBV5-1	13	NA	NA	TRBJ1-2	TGCGCCAGCAGCTTGCTCGAAAACTATGGCTACACCTTC	CASSLLENYGYTF
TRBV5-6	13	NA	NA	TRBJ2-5	TGTGCCAGCAGCTTAGGAGGGAGCGAGACCCAGTACTTC	CASSLGGSETQYF
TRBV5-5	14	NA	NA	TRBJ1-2	TGTGCCAGCAGCTTGGAGGGGGTGCGCTATGGCTACACCTTC	CASSLEGVRYGYTF
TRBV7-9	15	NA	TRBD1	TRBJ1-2	TGTGCCAGCAGCCAGGGGGAGGGGGCGAACTATGGCTACACCTTC	CASSQGEGANYGYTF
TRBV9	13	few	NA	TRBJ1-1	TGTGCCAGCAGCGTAGGCATGAACACTGAAGCTTTCTTT	CASSVGMNTEAFF
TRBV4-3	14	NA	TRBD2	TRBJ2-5	TGCGCCAGCAGCCAAGGACTAGCCCGGGAGACCCAGTACTTC	CASSQGLARETQYF
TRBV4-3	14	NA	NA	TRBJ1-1	TGCGCCAGCAGCCAAGTTCAAGAGAACACTGAAGCTTTCTTT	CASSQVQENTEAFF